Sequencing of this T cell receptor (beta chain) was carried out in a study of T-cell memory formation after mild COVID-19. MiXCR, run by TCRdb on the 5' RACE reads, gives a single entry per CDR3 protein. The sample records about 390,000 distinct CDR3 sequences, 15% to 20% being singletons. With V trimmed by 8 bases and J by 0 bases, 2 bases remained unmatched. The CDR3 totals 13 residues. What was sequenced was PBMCs or a T cell subset sorted from them (not recorded which). The gene calls are TRBV12-3 or TRBV12-4 and TRBJ2-3; 7 bases are shared with TRBD2. The receptor comes from a man younger than 35 who had mild COVID-19 (a few samples of this study predate the infection). Cell type and time point are not known. CDR3 protein: CASAGVSTDTQYF. The CDR3 DNA reads as TGTGCCAGCGCGGGGGTTAGCACAGATACGCAGTATTTT.